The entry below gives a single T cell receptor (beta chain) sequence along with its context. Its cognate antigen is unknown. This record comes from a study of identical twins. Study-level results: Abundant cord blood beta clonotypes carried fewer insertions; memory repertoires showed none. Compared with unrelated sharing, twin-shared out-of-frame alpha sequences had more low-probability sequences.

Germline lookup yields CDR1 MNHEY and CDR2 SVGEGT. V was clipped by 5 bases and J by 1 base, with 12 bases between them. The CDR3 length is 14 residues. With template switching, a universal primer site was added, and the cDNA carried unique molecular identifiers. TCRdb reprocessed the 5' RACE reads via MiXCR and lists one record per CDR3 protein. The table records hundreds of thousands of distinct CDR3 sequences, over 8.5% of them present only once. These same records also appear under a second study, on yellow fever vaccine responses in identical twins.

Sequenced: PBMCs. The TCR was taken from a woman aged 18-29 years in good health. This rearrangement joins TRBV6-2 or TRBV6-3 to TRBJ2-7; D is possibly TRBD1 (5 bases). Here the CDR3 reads CASSNPRVSYEQYF. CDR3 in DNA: TGTGCCAGCAGTAACCCCAGGGTATCCTACGAGCAGTACTTC.